The 25 T cell receptor beta chains reported below all come from one sample, sequenced in a study of tumor-infiltrating lymphocytes in primary liver carcinoma. The researchers produced TCR beta cDNA from approximately 540 ng total RNA with a constant-region primer. Slightly modified ARM-PCR served as the procedure for the TCR beta libraries. These libraries came from three rounds of nested multiplex PCR. Both of the initial two PCR rounds ran for about 11 cycles and employed TRBV1-TRBV30 forward primers alongside a C-beta reverse primer. TCRdb analysed the multiplex PCR reads with MiXCR anew, one entry per CDR3 protein. Among over 75,000 distinct CDR3 sequences listed, less than 75% were seen once. Unsorted bulk tissue of roughly 20-34 mg yielded co-extracted RNA and DNA. Sample: tumor-adjacent normal liver tissue. Receptor source: a man in his forties with primary liver carcinoma and hepatitis B virus infection.

This clonotype came up a few times. This rearrangement joins TRBV7-9 to TRBJ1-2; TRBD1 matches 9 bases. The CDR3 is 17 residues long. J was trimmed by 6 bases and V by 5 bases; bases with no gene match: 16. The germline gives CDR1 SEHNR, CDR2 FQNEAQ (reference sequence). For the CDR3, the DNA is TGTGCCAGCAGCCCTCCGGACAGGGGCCCTAAGGAGGATGGCTACACCTTC. Its translation: CASSPPDRGPKEDGYTF.

In its sample, this clonotype was seen a few times. A much larger clone is a single base away; this may be a read error. The CDR3 protein is CASRLQTGTQYF. The CDR3 DNA is TGTGCCAGCAGACTACAGACAGGGACCCAGTACTTC. This rearrangement joins TRBV6-5 to TRBJ2-5, with D possibly matching TRBD1 (6 bases). V lost 6 bases and J lost 7, with 12 bases in between. The germline V gene encodes CDR1 MNHEY and CDR2 SVGAGI. This CDR3 is built from 12 residues.

This clonotype came up a few times. This sequence joins TRBV11-1 and TRBJ2-1; maybe TRBD1 (6 bases). The CDR3 sequence is 13 residues long. CDR1 is SGHAT, CDR2 FQDESV, per germline (reference sequence). The DNA of the CDR3 is TGTGTCAGTAGCCTCCGGGACAACAATGAGCAGTTCTTC. Its translation: CVSSLRDNNEQFF.

Of note for this clonotype: The junction departs from germline at one end; a sequencing error may be responsible. V and J are TRBV7-8 and TRBJ2-1; TRBD2 matches at 11 bases. The CDR3 spans 15 residues. From germline, CDR1 is SGHVS and CDR2 FQNEAQ. In nucleotides, the CDR3 is TGTGACAGCAGACCCCTAGCGGGAGGTGCTAATGAGCAGTTCTTC. This translates into CDSRPLAGGANEQFF.

The rearrangement links TRBV5-1 to TRBJ2-2, with 7 bases that match TRBD1. The CDR3 covers 16 residues. V lost 4 bases, J lost 6 bases, and 12 bases stayed unmatched. Germline assignment: CDR1 SGHRS and CDR2 YFSETQ. The CDR3 is CASSPSPTGTAGELFF. CDR3 DNA: TGCGCCAGCAGCCCAAGCCCGACAGGGACAGCCGGGGAGCTGTTTTTT.

Regarding this clonotype: A read error is possible here, since a much larger clone lies one base away. The chain links TRBV7-9 to TRBJ2-2; D gene uncertain. V dropped 7 bases and J dropped 10 bases, with 13 bases sitting between them. The V gene's germline CDR1 is SEHNR and CDR2 FQNEAQ (reference sequence). The CDR3 runs 12 residues. CDR3 amino acids: CASTLGFVELFF. The DNA for the CDR3 is TGTGCCAGCACCCTGGGATTCGTGGAGCTGTTTTTT.

This clonotype was picked up a small number of times. The V gene is TRBV21-1, the J gene TRBJ2-1; the table's D call TRBD2 went unverified against the DNA. TRBV21-1 is a recognized pseudogene. The CDR3 extends over 15 amino acids. For the CDR3, the DNA is TGTGCCAGCAGCTGCACTAGCGGGAGGCCCAATGAGCAGTTCTTC. It is translated as CASSCTSGRPNEQFF.

About this clonotype: Sequence at one end of the junction differs from germline and may be a read error. This sequence joins TRBV11-2 and TRBJ2-1; 7 nucleotides line up with TRBD1. Germline CDR1 and CDR2: SGHAT and FQNNGV. The CDR3 has 15 residues. DNA of the CDR3: TGTGCCAACAGCTTAGTTACAGGGGCCTACAATGAGCAATTCTTC. Protein: CANSLVTGAYNEQFF.

In this sample, this clonotype turned up a few times. No conserved phenylalanine or tryptophan is present at the end of the CDR3, so a read error is the likely explanation. The chain is built from TRBV11-2 and TRBJ1-3; D may be TRBD1 (6 bases). Germline V gives CDR1 SGHAT, CDR2 FQNNGV. The CDR3 sequence is 14 residues long. CDR3 residues: CASSWGHLENTIYL. The CDR3 region has the DNA TGTGCCAGCAGCTGGGGGCATCTTGAAAACACTATATATCTT.

Remarks on this clonotype: One end of the junction does not line up with germline, which may come from a read error. The rearrangement uses TRBV12-3 or TRBV12-4 and TRBJ1-6; a weak D match, TRBD1 (5 bases). The CDR3 has 16 amino acids. The CDR3 coding sequence is TGTGCCAGCAGTCCAGGATCGGGCAGGGTGGGATCACTCCTCCACTTT. Its translation is CASSPGSGRVGSLLHF.

About this clonotype itself: This clone may be a read error of a much larger clone one base away. The CDR3 end shows no conserved phenylalanine or tryptophan, and so a read error is likely. This chain links TRBV12-3 or TRBV12-4 with TRBJ1-1; TRBD1 matches at 7 bases. J gave up 6 bases and V 5 bases, and 6 bases lay outside the gene matches. This CDR3 has 13 residues. CDR3 bases: TGTGCCAGCAGTGACAGGGAAGAGGCTGAAGCTTTCATT. This translates into CASSDREEAEAFI.

Regarding this clonotype: At one end, the junction sequence differs from germline, possibly due to a read error. The CDR3 DNA is TGTGCCAGCGGGGGACTAGCGGGAGTTTTCTACGTGCAGTATTTC. Its protein product is CASGGLAGVFYVQYF. This rearrangement joins TRBV12-3 or TRBV12-4 to TRBJ2-7; 14 nucleotides align to TRBD2. This CDR3 has 15 amino acids.

The table lists this clonotype with many counts. V is TRBV6-5 and J is TRBJ1-1, with D maybe TRBD1 (6 bases). V was clipped by 0 bases and J by 2 bases, with 13 bases between them. The CDR3 has 16 residues. The germline V gene has CDR1 MNHEY and CDR2 SVGAGI. CDR3 residues: CASSYSGGGRNTEAFF. The CDR3 DNA is TGTGCCAGCAGTTACTCGGGGGGGGGCCGTAACACTGAAGCTTTCTTT.

The chain uses TRBV29-1 and TRBJ2-1; D is possibly TRBD1 (6 bases). Trimming removed 6 bases at V and 10 bases at J, with 19 bases between. Germline V gene lookup returns CDR1 SQVTM and CDR2 ANQGSEA. The CDR3 sequence is 13 residues long. The CDR3 region is CSVAGTGRLEQFF. DNA for the CDR3: TGCAGCGTAGCCGGTACAGGGCGTCTAGAGCAGTTCTTC.

A single count supports this clonotype. A much larger clone is a single base away; this may be a read error. The V call is TRBV7-9, the J call TRBJ2-5, with 10 bases identical to TRBD2. The CDR3 is 14 amino acids. From germline, CDR1 is SEHNR and CDR2 FQNEAQ (reference sequence). CDR3 coding DNA: TGTGCCAGCAGCTTAGTAGCGGGAGGAGAGACCCAGCACTTC. Protein sequence: CASSLVAGGETQHF.

As for this clonotype: Given the absence of the conserved phenylalanine or tryptophan at the CDR3 end, a read error is likely. V gene TRBV19 combines with J gene TRBJ2-5; TRBD2 matches at 7 bases. The germline gives CDR1 LNHDA, CDR2 SQIVND (reference sequence). This CDR3 contains 15 residues. The V gene end was trimmed by 3 bases and the J gene end by 2 bases; junction bases not matched to a gene: 6. CDR3 amino acids: CASSISPAGQETQYL. CDR3 nucleotide sequence: TGTGCCAGTAGTATCTCCCCAGCGGGGCAAGAGACCCAGTACTTA.

This clonotype appeared once. A read error may produce the germline difference seen at one junction end. The chain employs TRBV4-2 and TRBJ2-3; 14 nucleotides match TRBD2. Germline assignment: CDR1 LGHNA and CDR2 YNFKEQ. This CDR3 has 17 residues. In nucleotides, the CDR3 is TGCGCCAGCAGCCGAGGGGGGACTAGCGGGAGTCAAGATACGCAGTATTTT. Its protein product is CASSRGGTSGSQDTQYF.

A word on this clonotype: An end of the junction does not agree with germline; a read error may underlie this. The V call is TRBV4-1, the J call TRBJ2-2, with 8 bases aligning to TRBD2. This CDR3 has 15 amino acids. Germline V lookup: CDR1 MGHRA, CDR2 YSYEKL. The CDR3: CASSQFSGNTGELFF. CDR3 coding DNA: TGCGCCAGCAGCCAATTTAGCGGGAACACCGGGGAGTTGTTTTTT.

This chain joins TRBV7-3 and TRBJ2-3; D not certain. Germline values: CDR1 SGHTA, CDR2 FQGTGA. V was clipped by 8 bases and J by 5 bases, with 2 bases between them. This CDR3 comprises 9 residues. The CDR3 DNA sequence: TGTGCCAGCGGAGATACGCAGTATTTT. Translating gives CASGDTQYF.

The chain couples TRBV11-2 to TRBJ1-4; D is undetermined. Trimming took 7 bases from V and 5 from J, leaving 11 bases between them. CDR3 size: 13 residues. CDR1 SGHAT and CDR2 FQNNGV come from the germline V gene. This CDR3 reads CASTSEPNEKLFF. The DNA for the CDR3 is TGTGCCAGCACCTCAGAACCAAATGAAAAACTGTTTTTT.

As to this clonotype: A read error may produce the germline difference seen at one junction end. The CDR3 reads CASSVVGDTGELYF. In DNA, the CDR3 is TGTGCCAGCAGTGTAGTGGGAGACACCGGGGAGCTGTATTTT. The chain uses TRBV6-4 and TRBJ2-2, with TRBD2 as a possible D gene (5 bases). CDR1 and CDR2 from the germline V gene are MRHNA and SNTAGT. This CDR3 has 14 amino acids.

This chain links TRBV12-3 or TRBV12-4 with TRBJ2-1; no clear D gene. CDR3 length: 12 amino acids. CDR3 loop: CACSLPYNEQFF. Here the CDR3 DNA reads TGTGCATGCAGTTTACCCTACAATGAGCAGTTCTTC.

This chain joins TRBV11-1 and TRBJ2-5; no clear D. This CDR3 region has 13 residues. Germline assignment: CDR1 SGHAT and CDR2 FQDESV (reference sequence). The CDR3 sequence: CVSTKISHETQYF. Here the CDR3 DNA reads TGTGTCTCTACAAAGATAAGCCATGAGACCCAGTACTTC.

Turning to this clonotype: The CDR3 does not close with the conserved phenylalanine or tryptophan, likely indicating a read error. The chain combines TRBV28 with TRBJ1-2, with D maybe TRBD1 (5 bases). This CDR3 region has 15 residues. Germline V lookup: CDR1 MDHEN, CDR2 SYDVKM. V lost 3 bases, J lost 4 bases, and 15 bases lay in between. The CDR3 reads CASSFSGTTFYGYTS. The CDR3 DNA is TGTGCCAGCAGTTTCTCCGGGACCACGTTCTATGGCTACACCTCC.

On this clonotype: One base away lies a much larger clone, so this may be a sequencing read error. CDR3 sequence (DNA): TGTGCCTCGAGTGTACAAAATGGACAGCCCCAGCATTTT. Residues: CASSVQNGQPQHF. The chain recombines TRBV30 with TRBJ1-5, with D uncertain. The CDR3 runs to 13 residues. Germline CDR1 is GTSNPN and CDR2 is SVGIG (reference sequence).